This TCR beta chain is from a study of T cell responses to AZD1222 COVID-19 vaccine. Clones were read by immunoSEQ multiplex PCR, and TCRdb kept only the in-frame ones, dropping some. Of fewer than 150,000 clones in the sample, approximately 93% were seen once. V lost 3 bases and J lost 5; bases outside the gene matches: 8. The CDR3 is 15 residues long. Germline V gene data show CDR1 as SEHNR and CDR2 as FQNEAQ (reference sequence). General study findings and limits: Clonal diversity was possibly underestimated, and white British individuals and females predominated among donors. Breadth and depth of Spike-specific TCRs rose after two AZD1222 doses.

In regard to this clone: Its target is unknown.

The sequence came from an adult in good health. This sequence joins TRBV7-9 and TRBJ2-7; TRBD1 matches 9 bases. Sequenced here: peripheral blood, sampled on day 0 of AZD1222 vaccination. The chain's CDR3 is CASSLEPGQGHEQYF. DNA for the CDR3: TGTGCCAGCAGCTTGGAACCGGGACAGGGTCACGAGCAGTACTTC.